This T cell receptor (beta chain) was retrieved from a study of CD8 T cells in ankylosing spondylitis. The study, taken as a whole, reports: Certain motif variants had earlier been reported in reactive arthritis synovial fluid and blood. Disease-linked clones displayed a CD8+ phenotype and appeared relatively rarely in peripheral blood. What seemed typical of ankylosing spondylitis blood was a TCR beta motif built from about 8 highly homologous variants. The clones that were linked to disease were reported to be significantly enriched in matched synovial fluid samples from ankylosing spondylitis patients.

This clonotype has a count of ten or more. The target antigen is unknown. There are 15 residues in the CDR3. Trimming stripped 0 bases from V and 0 bases from J, with 6 bases between. CDR1 is SGHRS and CDR2 is YFSETQ in the germline V gene. Quantitative barcoded 5'-RACE was used to prepare TCR beta libraries. TCRdb independently ran MiXCR on the 5' RACE reads; one entry per CDR3 protein. The sample yields about 390,000 distinct CDR3 sequences, approximately 20% seen once. The rearrangement links TRBV5-1 to TRBJ1-4; D is uncertain. The TCR originated in a male donor with ankylosing spondylitis. Sequenced material: blood, either unsorted or a sorted T cell fraction (not recorded which). This CDR3 is CASSLDAATNEKLFF. Written as DNA, the CDR3 is TGCGCCAGCAGCTTGGATGCAGCAACTAATGAAAAACTGTTTTTT.